The rows below give T cell receptor beta chains drawn from one sample of a study of tumor-infiltrating lymphocytes in primary liver carcinoma. A single record per CDR3 protein comes from TCRdb applying MiXCR to the multiplex PCR reads. Of around 210,000 distinct CDR3 sequences detected, around 60% appear once; the ten largest clones hold roughly 7%. The specimen was peripheral blood. The receptor set was obtained from a woman aged 55-70 years with primary liver carcinoma and hepatitis B virus infection. Each CDR3 is given with its conserved first and last residue. Each record gives: V gene, J gene, D gene, clone size, CDR3 protein, CDR3 DNA. The D gene is left open where the match is weak. Clone size is not always given. Where it is, it says once, few, many or a class for expanded clones.

v_call: TRBV6-5
j_call: TRBJ1-2
d_call: -
clone_size: many
cdr3_aa: CASSYRTGNYGYTF
cdr3_nt: TGTGCCAGCAGTTACAGGACGGGGAACTATGGCTACACCTTC

v_call: TRBV11-2
j_call: TRBJ2-2
d_call: -
clone_size: -
cdr3_aa: CVSSFTSYTGELFF
cdr3_nt: TGTGTCAGCAGCTTTACTAGCTACACCGGGGAGCTATTTTTT

v_call: TRBV6-6
j_call: TRBJ2-7
d_call: -
clone_size: many
cdr3_aa: CASSLSVRGSYEQYF
cdr3_nt: TGTGCCAGCAGCCTATCTGTCAGGGGCTCCTACGAGCAGTACTTC

v_call: TRBV4-1
j_call: TRBJ2-7
d_call: TRBD1
clone_size: many
cdr3_aa: CASSQAIDRGAYEQYF
cdr3_nt: TGCGCCAGCAGCCAAGCAATAGACAGGGGAGCCTACGAGCAGTACTTC

v_call: TRBV2
j_call: TRBJ2-2
d_call: -
clone_size: -
cdr3_aa: CASRGVVTGELFF
cdr3_nt: TGTGCCAGCAGGGGTGTTGTCACCGGGGAGCTGTTTTTT

v_call: TRBV5-4
j_call: TRBJ2-5
d_call: -
clone_size: -
cdr3_aa: CASNAGGTVGTQYF
cdr3_nt: TGTGCCAGCAATGCAGGGGGGACGGTGGGGACCCAGTACTTC

v_call: TRBV11-2
j_call: TRBJ1-2
d_call: -
clone_size: -
cdr3_aa: CASGFNRVGFYGYTF
cdr3_nt: TGTGCCAGCGGCTTCAACAGGGTCGGTTTCTATGGCTACACCTTC

v_call: TRBV11-2
j_call: TRBJ2-2
d_call: TRBD2
clone_size: -
cdr3_aa: CASSPLAGDLTGDLFF
cdr3_nt: TGTGCCAGCAGCCCACTAGCGGGAGATTTAACCGGGGATCTGTTTTTT

v_call: TRBV6-1
j_call: TRBJ2-1
d_call: -
clone_size: few
cdr3_aa: CASGNNEQFF
cdr3_nt: TGTGCGTCCGGGAACAATGAGCAGTTCTTC

v_call: TRBV11-2
j_call: TRBJ2-3
d_call: TRBD2
clone_size: once
cdr3_aa: CASSLGTSRRGMCTDTQYF
cdr3_nt: TGTGCCAGCAGCTTGGGGACTAGCAGGAGAGGTATGTGCACAGATACGCAGTATTTT